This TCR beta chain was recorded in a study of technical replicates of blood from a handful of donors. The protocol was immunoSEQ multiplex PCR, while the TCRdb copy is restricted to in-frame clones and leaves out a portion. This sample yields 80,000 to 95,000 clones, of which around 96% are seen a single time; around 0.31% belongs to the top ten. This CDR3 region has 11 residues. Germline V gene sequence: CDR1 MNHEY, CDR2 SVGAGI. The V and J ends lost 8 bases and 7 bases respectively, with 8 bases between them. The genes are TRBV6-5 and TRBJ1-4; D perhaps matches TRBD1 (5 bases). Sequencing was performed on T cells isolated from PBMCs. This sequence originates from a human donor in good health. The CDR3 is CASGRGEKLFF. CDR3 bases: TGTGCCAGCGGGAGGGGTGAAAAACTGTTTTTT.